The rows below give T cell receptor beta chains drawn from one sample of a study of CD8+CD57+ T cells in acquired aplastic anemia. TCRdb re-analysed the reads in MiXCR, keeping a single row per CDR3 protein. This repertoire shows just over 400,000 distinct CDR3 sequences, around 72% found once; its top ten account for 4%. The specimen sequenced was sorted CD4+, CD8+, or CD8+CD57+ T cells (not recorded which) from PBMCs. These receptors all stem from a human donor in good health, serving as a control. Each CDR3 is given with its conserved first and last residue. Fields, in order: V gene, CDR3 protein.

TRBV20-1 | CSARHHEGGDGYTF
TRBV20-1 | CSAKGHRTFEAFF
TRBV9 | CASSFDRQGVNEQYF
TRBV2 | CASSANVYDYEQYF
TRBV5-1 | CASTLSRDISYEQYF
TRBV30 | CAWSPTGLDQPQHF
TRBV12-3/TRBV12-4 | CASSRGGDGYGYTF
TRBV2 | CTSSSGTGNTEAFF
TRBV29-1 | CSVETRGGGYTF
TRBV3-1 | CASSGTGGAFYGYTF
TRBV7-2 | CASSPARPGNTIYF
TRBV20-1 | CSARVRDTLNTEAFF
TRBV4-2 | CASSQNSGTANTGELFF
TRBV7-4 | CASSPGEGTDTQYF
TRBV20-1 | CSAGDIDMAYF
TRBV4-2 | CASSQDSAGTKGSPLHF
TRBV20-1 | CSARTGLAGTYEQYF
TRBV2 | CATSEPTLRERQLNYGYTF
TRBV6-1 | CATGADRAENTIYF
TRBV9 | CASSLAEARNSGELFF
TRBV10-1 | CASSESGYPHGYTF
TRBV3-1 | CASRLAGGPKDTQYF
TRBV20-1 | CSAAQRGTEAFF
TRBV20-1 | CSVIQPGGQDTEAFF
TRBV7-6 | CASSLDREGTETQYF
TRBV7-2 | CASTSNSGGSTEYF
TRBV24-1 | CATSSPGGTYEQYF
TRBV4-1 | CASSVDFPRNEQFF
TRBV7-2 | CASSLAPAGTKYNYF
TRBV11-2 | CASRYTRGLAPDEQYF
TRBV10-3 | CAIKEVYDSPLHF
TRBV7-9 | CASSLVASGGRSYF
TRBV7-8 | CASSLVAPGRARAGSTDTQYF
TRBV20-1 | CSAQTTDSSEQFF
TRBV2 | CASSPGQGVETQYF
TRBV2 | CASSRSSRTSPLPF
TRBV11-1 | CASSLNGYYNEQFF